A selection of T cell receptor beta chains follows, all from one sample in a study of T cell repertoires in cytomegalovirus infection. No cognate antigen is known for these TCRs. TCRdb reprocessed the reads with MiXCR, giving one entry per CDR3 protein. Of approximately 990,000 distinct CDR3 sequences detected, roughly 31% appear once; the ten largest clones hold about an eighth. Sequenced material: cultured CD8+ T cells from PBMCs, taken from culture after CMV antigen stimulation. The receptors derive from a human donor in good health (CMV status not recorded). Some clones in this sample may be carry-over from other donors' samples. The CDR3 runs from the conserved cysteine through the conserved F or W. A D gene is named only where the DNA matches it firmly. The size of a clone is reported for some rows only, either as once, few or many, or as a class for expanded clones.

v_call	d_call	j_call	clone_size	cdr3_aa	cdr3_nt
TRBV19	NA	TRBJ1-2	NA	CASSISGWDGYTF	TGTGCCAGTAGTATATCAGGGTGGGATGGCTACACCTTC
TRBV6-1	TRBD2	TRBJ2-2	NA	CASSDWTSRNHLTGELFF	TGTGCCAGCAGTGATTGGACTAGCAGGAATCATCTTACCGGGGAGCTGTTTTTT
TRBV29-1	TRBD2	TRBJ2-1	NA	CSVAAGAYNEQFF	TGCAGCGTTGCAGCGGGGGCCTACAATGAGCAGTTCTTC
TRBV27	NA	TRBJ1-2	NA	CASSSTTNYGYTF	TGTGCCAGCAGTTCGACGACTAACTATGGCTACACCTTC
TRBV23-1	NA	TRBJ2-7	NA	CASSQSSPNSYEQYF	TGCGCCAGCAGTCAATCCTCCCCAAACTCCTACGAGCAGTACTTC
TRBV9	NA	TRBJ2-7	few	CASSVGVKNYEQYF	TGTGCCAGCAGCGTAGGGGTGAAGAACTACGAGCAGTACTTC
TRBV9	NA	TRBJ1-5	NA	CASSVTWGDYKRQPQHF	TGTGCCAGCAGCGTCACTTGGGGGGACTATAAGAGGCAGCCCCAGCATTTT
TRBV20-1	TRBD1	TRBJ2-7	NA	CSARPSTGAEQYF	TGCAGTGCTAGACCGTCCACAGGGGCCGAGCAGTACTTC
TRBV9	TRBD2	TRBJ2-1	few	CASGGASGPNEQFF	TGTGCCAGCGGGGGGGCTAGCGGGCCCAATGAGCAGTTCTTC
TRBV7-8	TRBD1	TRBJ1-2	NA	CAVQGSDYGYTF	TGTGCCGTACAGGGGTCGGACTATGGCTACACCTTC
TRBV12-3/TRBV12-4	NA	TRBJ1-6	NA	CASSLGQLLHF	TGTGCCAGCAGTTTAGGACAGCTACTCCACTTT
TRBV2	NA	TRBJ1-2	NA	CASSEADSNYGYTF	TGTGCCAGTAGTGAGGCGGACAGTAACTATGGCTACACCTTC
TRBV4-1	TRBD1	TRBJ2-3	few	CASSHSRDRDPTDTQYF	TGCGCCAGCAGCCACTCCCGGGACAGGGATCCCACAGATACGCAGTATTTT
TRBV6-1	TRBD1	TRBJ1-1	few	CASIADRAYTEAFF	TGTGCCAGCATCGCAGACAGGGCCTACACTGAAGCTTTCTTT
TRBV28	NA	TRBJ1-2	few	CASRGVTEDSYGYTF	TGTGCCAGCAGGGGGGTTACCGAGGATTCCTATGGCTACACCTTC
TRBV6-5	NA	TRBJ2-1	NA	CASSPTSNHFYNEQFF	TGTGCCAGCAGCCCCACCTCTAACCATTTCTACAATGAGCAGTTCTTC
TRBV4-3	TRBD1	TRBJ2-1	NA	CASSHLNRGQYNEQFF	TGCGCCAGCAGCCACCTCAACAGGGGACAGTACAATGAGCAGTTCTTC
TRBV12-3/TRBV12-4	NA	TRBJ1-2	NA	CASSFLGLRYGYTF	TGTGCCAGCAGTTTTTTAGGGCTTAGGTATGGCTACACCTTC
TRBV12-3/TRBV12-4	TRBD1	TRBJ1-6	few	CASSFANPGGPLDSPLHF	TGTGCCAGCAGCTTCGCCAATCCAGGGGGCCCCTTAGATTCACCCCTCCACTTT
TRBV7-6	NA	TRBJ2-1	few	CASITDGNEQFF	TGTGCCAGCATCACTGATGGGAATGAGCAGTTCTTC
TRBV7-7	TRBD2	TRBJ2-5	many	CASSSRAAGEETQYF	TGTGCTAGCAGCTCACGGGCGGCGGGGGAAGAGACCCAGTACTTC
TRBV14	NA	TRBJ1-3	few	CASSQAISGNTIYF	TGTGCCAGCAGCCAAGCTATATCTGGAAACACCATATATTTT
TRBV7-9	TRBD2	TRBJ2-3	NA	CASSPSGEGPTDTQYF	TGTGCCAGCAGTCCTAGCGGAGAGGGCCCCACAGATACGCAGTATTTT
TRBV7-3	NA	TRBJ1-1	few	CASSLTGRVNTEAFF	TGTGCCAGCAGCTTAACGGGGAGGGTGAACACTGAAGCTTTCTTT
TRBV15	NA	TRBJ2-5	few	CATSLPDLEGETQYF	TGTGCCACCAGCTTACCGGATCTAGAGGGTGAGACCCAGTACTTC
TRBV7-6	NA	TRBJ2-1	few	CASSFRTAPGENEQFF	TGTGCCAGCAGCTTCAGGACAGCCCCAGGGGAGAATGAGCAGTTCTTC
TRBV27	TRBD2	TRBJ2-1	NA	CASISAGSSYNEQFF	TGTGCCAGCATTTCAGCGGGGAGCTCCTACAATGAGCAGTTCTTC
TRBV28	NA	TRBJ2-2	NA	CASSAYTGELFF	TGTGCCAGCAGTGCCTACACCGGGGAGCTGTTTTTT
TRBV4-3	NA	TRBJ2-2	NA	CASSPVLSANTGELFF	TGCGCCAGCAGCCCTGTACTCTCCGCGAACACCGGGGAGCTGTTTTTT
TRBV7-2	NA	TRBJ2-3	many	CASSLGAGFFTDTQYF	TGTGCCAGCAGCCTCGGGGCGGGTTTCTTCACAGATACGCAGTATTTT
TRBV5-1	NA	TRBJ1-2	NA	CASSLVPDRLYGYTF	TGCGCCAGCAGCTTGGTGCCCGACAGACTCTATGGCTACACCTTC
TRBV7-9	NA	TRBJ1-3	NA	CASSLWDSGNTIYF	TGTGCCAGCAGCCTTTGGGACTCTGGAAACACCATATATTTT
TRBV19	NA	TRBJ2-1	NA	CASRDRDDNEQFF	TGTGCCAGTAGGGATAGGGACGACAATGAGCAGTTCTTC
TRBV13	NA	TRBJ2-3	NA	CASSPQRVPTWEYF	TGTGCCAGCAGCCCTCAGCGCGTCCCTACCTGGGAGTATTTT
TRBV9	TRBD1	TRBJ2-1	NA	CASSGITGGSLSYNEQFF	TGTGCCAGCAGCGGAATTACAGGGGGCTCGCTCTCCTACAATGAGCAGTTCTTC